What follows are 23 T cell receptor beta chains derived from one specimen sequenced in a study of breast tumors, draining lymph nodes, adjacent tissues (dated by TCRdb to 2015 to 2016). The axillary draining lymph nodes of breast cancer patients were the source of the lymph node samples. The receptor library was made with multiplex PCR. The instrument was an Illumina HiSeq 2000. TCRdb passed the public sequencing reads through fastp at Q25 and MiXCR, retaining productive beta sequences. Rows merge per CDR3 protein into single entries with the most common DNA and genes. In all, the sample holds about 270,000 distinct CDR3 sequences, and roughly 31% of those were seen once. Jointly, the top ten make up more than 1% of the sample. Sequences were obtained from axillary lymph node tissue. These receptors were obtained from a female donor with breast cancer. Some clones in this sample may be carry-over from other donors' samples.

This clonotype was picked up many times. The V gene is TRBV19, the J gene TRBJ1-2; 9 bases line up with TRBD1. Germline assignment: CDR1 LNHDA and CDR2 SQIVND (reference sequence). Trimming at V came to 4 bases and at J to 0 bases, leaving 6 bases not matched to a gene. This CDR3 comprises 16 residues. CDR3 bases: TGTGCCAGTAGTAGGGGGACAGGGTCGGCTAACTATGGCTACACCTTC. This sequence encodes CASSRGTGSANYGYTF.

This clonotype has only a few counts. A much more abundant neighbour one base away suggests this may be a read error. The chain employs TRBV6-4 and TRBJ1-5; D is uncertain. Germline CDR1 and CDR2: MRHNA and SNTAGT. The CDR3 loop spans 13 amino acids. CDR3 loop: CASSVRSNRPQHF. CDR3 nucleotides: TGTGCCAGCAGTGTAAGGAGCAATCGGCCCCAGCATTTT.

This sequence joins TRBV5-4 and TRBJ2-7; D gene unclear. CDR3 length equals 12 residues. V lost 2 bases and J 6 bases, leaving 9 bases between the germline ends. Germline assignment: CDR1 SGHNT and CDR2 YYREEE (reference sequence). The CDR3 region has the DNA TGTGCCAGCAGCTTCTTCACTTCCGAGCAGTACTTC. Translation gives CASSFFTSEQYF.

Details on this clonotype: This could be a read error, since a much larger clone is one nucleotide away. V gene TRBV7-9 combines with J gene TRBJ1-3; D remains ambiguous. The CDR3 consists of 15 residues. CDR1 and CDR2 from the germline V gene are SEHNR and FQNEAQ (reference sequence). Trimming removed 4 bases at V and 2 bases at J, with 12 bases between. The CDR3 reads CASSSASDPGNTIYF. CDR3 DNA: TGTGCCAGCAGCTCTGCCAGCGACCCTGGAAACACCATATATTTT.

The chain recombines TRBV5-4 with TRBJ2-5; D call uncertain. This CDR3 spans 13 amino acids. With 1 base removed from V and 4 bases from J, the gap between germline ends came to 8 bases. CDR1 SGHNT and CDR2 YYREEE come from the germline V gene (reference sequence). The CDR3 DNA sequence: TGTGCCAGCAGCTTGATAAGGCGAGAGACCCAGTACTTC. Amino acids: CASSLIRRETQYF.

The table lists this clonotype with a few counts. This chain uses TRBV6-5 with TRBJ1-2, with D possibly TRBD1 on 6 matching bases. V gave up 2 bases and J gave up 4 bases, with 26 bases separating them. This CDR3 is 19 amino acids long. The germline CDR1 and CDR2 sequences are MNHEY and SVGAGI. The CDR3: CASSYTHLNNRAGSYGYTF. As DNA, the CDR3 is TGTGCCAGCAGTTACACCCACCTAAACAACAGGGCTGGGAGCTATGGCTACACCTTC.

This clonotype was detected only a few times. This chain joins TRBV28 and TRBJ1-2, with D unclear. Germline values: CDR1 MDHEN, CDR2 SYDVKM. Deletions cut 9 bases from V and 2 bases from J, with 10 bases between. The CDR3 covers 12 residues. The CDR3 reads CASSSSNYGYTF. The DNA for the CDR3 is TGTGCCAGTAGCTCATCAAACTATGGCTACACCTTC.

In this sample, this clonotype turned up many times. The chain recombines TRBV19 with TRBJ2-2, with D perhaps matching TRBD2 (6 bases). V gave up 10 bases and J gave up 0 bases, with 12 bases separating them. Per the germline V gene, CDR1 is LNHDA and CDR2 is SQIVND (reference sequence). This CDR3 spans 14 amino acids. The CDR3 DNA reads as TGTGCCACCGCGGGACTTCCGAACACCGGGGAGCTGTTTTTT. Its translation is CATAGLPNTGELFF.

In nucleotides, the CDR3 is TGTGCCAGCAGTATTGGACAGGGGGCTTCACCCCTCCACTTT. Its protein is CASSIGQGASPLHF. The J gene is TRBJ1-6, the V gene TRBV12-3 or TRBV12-4; 11 bases map to TRBD1. The CDR3 is 14 residues long. Trimming cost V 5 bases and J 9 bases; bases outside gene matches: 3.

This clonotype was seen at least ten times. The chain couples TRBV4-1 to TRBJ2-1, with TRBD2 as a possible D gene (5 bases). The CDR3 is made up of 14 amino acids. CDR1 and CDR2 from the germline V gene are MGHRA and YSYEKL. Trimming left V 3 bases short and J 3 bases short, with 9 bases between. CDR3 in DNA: TGCGCCAGCAGCCAGGTGGGGAGCTACAATGAGCAGTTCTTC. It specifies CASSQVGSYNEQFF.

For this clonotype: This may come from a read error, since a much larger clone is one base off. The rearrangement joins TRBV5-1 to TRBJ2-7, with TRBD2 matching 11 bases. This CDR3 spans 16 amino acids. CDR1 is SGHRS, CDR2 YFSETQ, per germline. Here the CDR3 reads CASSRILAGGYYGQYF. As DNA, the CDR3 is TGCGCCAGCAGCCGGATCCTAGCGGGAGGTTACTACGGGCAGTACTTC.

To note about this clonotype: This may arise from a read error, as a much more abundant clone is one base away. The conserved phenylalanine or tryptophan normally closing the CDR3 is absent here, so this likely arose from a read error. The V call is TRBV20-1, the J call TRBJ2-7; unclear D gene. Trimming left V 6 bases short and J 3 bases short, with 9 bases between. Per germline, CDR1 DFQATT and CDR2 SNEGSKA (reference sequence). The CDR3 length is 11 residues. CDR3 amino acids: CSAILGYEQYS. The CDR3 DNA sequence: TGCAGTGCAATCCTCGGCTACGAGCAGTACTCC.

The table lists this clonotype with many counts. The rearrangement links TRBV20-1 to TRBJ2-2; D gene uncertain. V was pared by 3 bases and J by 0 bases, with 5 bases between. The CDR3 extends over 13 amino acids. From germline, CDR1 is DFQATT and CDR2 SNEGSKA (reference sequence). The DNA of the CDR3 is TGCAGTGCTAGGAGCGCGAACACCGGGGAGCTGTTTTTT. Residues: CSARSANTGELFF.

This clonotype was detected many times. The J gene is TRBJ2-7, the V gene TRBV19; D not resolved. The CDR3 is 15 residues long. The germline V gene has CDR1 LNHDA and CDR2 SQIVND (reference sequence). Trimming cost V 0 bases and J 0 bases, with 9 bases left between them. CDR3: CASSIDRGNSYEQYF. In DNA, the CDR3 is TGTGCCAGTAGTATAGATCGCGGCAACTCCTACGAGCAGTACTTC.

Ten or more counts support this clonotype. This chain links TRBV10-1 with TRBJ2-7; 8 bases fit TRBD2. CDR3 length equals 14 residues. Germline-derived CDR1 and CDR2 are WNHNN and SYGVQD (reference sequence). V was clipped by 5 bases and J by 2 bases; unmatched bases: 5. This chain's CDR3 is CASSPKREPYEQYF. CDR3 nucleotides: TGCGCCAGCAGTCCGAAGCGGGAGCCCTACGAGCAGTACTTC.

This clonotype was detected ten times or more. The CDR3 bases are TGTGCCAGCAGCTCGACTAGCCCGAACACCGGGGAGCTGTTTTTT. It specifies CASSSTSPNTGELFF. This chain uses TRBV7-8 with TRBJ2-2; 7 bases agree with TRBD2. J was trimmed by 0 bases and V by 4 bases; bases with no gene match: 2. The CDR3 contains 15 residues. Germline V lookup: CDR1 SGHVS, CDR2 FQNEAQ.

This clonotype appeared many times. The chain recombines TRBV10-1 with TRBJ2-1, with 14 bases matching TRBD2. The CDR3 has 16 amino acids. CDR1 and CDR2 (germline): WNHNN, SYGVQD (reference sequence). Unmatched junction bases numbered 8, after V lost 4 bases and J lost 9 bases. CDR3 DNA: TGCGCCAGCAGTGGACCGGGACTAGCGGGAGTAGCTGAGCAGTTCTTC. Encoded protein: CASSGPGLAGVAEQFF.

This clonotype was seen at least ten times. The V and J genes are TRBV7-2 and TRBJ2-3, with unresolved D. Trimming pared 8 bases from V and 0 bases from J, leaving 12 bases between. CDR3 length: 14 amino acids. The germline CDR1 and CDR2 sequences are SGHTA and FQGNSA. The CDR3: CASSRTRSTDTQYF. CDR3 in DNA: TGTGCCAGCTCCAGGACCCGAAGCACAGATACGCAGTATTTT.

The CDR3 protein is CASSSKWDAEAFF. CDR3 nucleotides: TGTGCCAGCAGCTCCAAGTGGGACGCTGAAGCTTTCTTT. This chain joins TRBV7-2 and TRBJ1-1, with D tentatively TRBD1 (5 bases). The V and J ends lost 4 bases and 6 bases respectively, with 12 bases between them. Germline V gene data show CDR1 as SGHTA and CDR2 as FQGNSA. The CDR3 totals 13 residues.

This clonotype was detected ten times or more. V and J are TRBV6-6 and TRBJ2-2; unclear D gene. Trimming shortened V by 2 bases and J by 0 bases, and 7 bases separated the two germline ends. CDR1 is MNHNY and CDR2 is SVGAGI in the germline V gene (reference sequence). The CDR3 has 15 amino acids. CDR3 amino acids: CASSYVVTNTGELFF. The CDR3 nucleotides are TGTGCCAGCAGTTACGTGGTTACGAACACCGGGGAGCTGTTTTTT.

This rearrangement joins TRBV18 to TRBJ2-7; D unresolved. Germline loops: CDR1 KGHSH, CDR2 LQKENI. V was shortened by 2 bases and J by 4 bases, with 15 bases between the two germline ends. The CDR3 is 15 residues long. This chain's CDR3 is CASSPAAVRPYEQYF. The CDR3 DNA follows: TGTGCCAGCTCACCAGCGGCAGTCAGGCCGTACGAGCAGTACTTC.

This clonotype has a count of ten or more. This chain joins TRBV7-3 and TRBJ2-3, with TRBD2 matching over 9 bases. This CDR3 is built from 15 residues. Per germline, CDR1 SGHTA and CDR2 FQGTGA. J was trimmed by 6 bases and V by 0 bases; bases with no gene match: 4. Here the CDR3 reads CASSLTFTSGDTQYF. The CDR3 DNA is TGTGCCAGCAGCTTAACGTTTACTAGCGGGGATACGCAGTATTTT.

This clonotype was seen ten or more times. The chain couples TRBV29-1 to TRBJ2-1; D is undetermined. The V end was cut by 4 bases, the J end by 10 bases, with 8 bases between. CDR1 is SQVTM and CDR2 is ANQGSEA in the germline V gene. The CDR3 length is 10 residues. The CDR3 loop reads CSVGVREQFF. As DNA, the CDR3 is TGCAGCGTTGGGGTGAGGGAGCAGTTCTTC.